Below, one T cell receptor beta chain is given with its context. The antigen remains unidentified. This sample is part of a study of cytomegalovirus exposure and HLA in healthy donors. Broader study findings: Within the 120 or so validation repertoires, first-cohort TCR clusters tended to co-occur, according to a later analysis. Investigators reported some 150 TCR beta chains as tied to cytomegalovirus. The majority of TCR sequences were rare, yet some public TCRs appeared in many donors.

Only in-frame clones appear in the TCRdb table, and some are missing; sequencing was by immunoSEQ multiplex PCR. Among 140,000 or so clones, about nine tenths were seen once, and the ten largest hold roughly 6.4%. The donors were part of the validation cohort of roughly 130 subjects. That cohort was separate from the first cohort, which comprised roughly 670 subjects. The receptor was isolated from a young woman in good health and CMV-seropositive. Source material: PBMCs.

CDR3 region: CASSQVSFADTQYF. DNA of the CDR3: TGCGCCAGCAGCCAAGTGTCCTTCGCAGATACGCAGTATTTT. The chain has TRBV4-1 and TRBJ2-3; D not resolved. The CDR3 spans 14 residues. The V end lost 1 base, the J end lost 4 bases, and 9 bases lay between the germline ends. Germline V CDR1 and CDR2: MGHRA, YSYEKL.